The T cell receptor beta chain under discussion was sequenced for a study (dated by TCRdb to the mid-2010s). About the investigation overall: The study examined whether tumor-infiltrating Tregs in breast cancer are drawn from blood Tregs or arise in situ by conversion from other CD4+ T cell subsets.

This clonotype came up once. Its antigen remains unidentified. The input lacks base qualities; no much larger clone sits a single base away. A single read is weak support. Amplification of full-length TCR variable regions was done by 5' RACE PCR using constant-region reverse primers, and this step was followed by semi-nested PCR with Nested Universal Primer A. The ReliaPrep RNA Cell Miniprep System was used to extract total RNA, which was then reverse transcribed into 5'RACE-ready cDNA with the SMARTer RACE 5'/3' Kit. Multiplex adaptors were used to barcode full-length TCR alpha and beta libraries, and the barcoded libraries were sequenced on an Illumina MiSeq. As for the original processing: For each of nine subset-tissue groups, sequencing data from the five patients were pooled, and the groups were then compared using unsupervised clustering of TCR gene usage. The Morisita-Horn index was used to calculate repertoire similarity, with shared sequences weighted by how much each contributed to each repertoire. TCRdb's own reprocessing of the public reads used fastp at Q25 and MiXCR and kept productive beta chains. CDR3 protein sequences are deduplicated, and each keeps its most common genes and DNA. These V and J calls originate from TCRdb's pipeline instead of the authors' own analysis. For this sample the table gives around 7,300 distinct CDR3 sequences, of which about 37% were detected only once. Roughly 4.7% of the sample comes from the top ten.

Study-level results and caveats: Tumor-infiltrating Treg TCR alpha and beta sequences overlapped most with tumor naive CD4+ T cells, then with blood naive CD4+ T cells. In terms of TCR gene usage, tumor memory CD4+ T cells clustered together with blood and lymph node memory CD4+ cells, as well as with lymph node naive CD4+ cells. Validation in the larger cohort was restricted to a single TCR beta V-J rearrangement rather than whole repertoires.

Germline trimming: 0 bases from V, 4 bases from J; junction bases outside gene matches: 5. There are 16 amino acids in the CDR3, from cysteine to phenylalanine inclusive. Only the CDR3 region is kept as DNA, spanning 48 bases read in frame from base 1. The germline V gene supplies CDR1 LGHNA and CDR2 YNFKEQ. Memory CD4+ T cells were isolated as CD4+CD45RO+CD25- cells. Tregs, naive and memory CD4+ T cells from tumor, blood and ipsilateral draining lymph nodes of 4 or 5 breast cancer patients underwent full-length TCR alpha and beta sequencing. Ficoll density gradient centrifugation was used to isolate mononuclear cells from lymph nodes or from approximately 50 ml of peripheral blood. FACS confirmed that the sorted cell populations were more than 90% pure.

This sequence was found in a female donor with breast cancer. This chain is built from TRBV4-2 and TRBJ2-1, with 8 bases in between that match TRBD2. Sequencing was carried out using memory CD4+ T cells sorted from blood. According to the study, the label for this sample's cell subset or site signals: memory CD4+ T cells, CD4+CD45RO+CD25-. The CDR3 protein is CASSQEASGSYNEQFF. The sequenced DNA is TGTGCCAGCAGCCAAGAAGCCAGCGGGAGTTACAATGAGCAGTTCTTC.